Given below is one TCR beta chain in context. The antigen this receptor binds is unknown. Per-base qualities were not stored, and no clone one base away is much larger. Its CDR3 holds 15 amino acids, cysteine through phenylalanine. The only DNA kept is the CDR3, 45 bases in frame from the first base. CDR1 and CDR2 were assigned from the germline V gene as SGHTA and FQGNSA. The V end gives up 5 bases and the J end 8 bases, leaving 7 bases in the junction not matched to a gene. Interpreted using the paper, the treatment or condition label stands for: some 20 received Ad26.COV2.S at low or high dose, single or two shots; about 5 received placebo; per-sample allocation not given. For vaccine and placebo recipients, repertoires were sequenced using samples collected on day 63 after the first injection. Cohort 1b enrolled about two dozen adults aged 18-55 years at a single site in Boston, USA, between 29 July and 7 August 2020. Ad26.COV2.S was a replication-incompetent adenovirus type 26 vector that expressed a prefusion-stabilized SARS-CoV-2 spike protein derived from the original Wuhan strain.

The immunoSEQ Assay was the method used to sequence TCRbeta CDR3 regions. After extraction, genomic DNA underwent amplification by bias-controlled multiplex PCR, followed by high-throughput sequencing. Concerning the study's data processing: Collapsing and filtering of sequences were performed to quantify the absolute abundance of each unique TCRbeta CDR3 region. T cell fraction was estimated by normalizing TCRbeta template counts to usable DNA, with usable DNA measured through amplification of reference genes found in all nucleated cells. Repertoire TCRs were annotated as SARS-CoV-2-specific by exact matching of V gene, CDR3 amino acid sequence and J gene to a known reactive TCR set. The reference SARS-CoV-2 TCR set was derived from MIRA and filtered for enrichment in COVID-19-positive ImmuneCODE repertoires, a step that removed public or cross-reactive TCRs. Using the MIRA antigens, annotated TCRs were further analysed by specific ORF or by position within an ORF. Depth was the summed frequency of annotated unique rearrangements, while breadth was defined as annotated unique rearrangements over total unique productive rearrangements. Group comparisons of TCR breadth used two-sided Wilcoxon rank-sum tests. Entries here come from immuneACCESS through TCRdb and include only in-frame sequences with V and J called. Some clones fail to appear in such tables; in the studies checked, an unresolved V gene covers under half of the shortfall, and the cause of the remainder is unknown. V and J calls and clone size are given by that table; D and trimming were obtained from the DNA. Across this sample there are a few hundred thousand clones, with about 90% seen only once. The ten largest account for under 2% of the sample.

This sample was included in a study of Ad26.COV2.S vaccination and SARS-CoV-2 variants (dated by TCRdb to the early 2020s). Notes on the research overall: Vaccine-arm donors came from COV1001, a multicentre, randomized, double-blind, placebo-controlled phase I-IIa trial of Ad26.COV2.S in healthy adults. Sequencing of the TCRbeta repertoire served to evaluate the specificity and breadth of SARS-CoV-2-reactive T cell receptors following Ad26.COV2.S vaccination. Investigators did not know the trial group allocation while performing experiments and assessing outcomes. A total of approximately 30 samples were included in the TCR-sequenced set, comprising roughly 19 Ad26.COV2.S vaccine recipients, 5 placebo recipients and 8 SARS-CoV-2 convalescent individuals. Ad26.COV2.S was given intramuscularly at 5x10^10 or 1x10^11 viral particles, as a single shot or as two shots 56 days apart. Trial participants were randomized into five groups of five, in which low-dose or high-dose Ad26.COV2.S was given once or twice, or placebo was given on both occasions. What the work shows at the level of the full study, not this receptor alone: Spike-specific TCR breadth was higher in Ad26.COV2.S recipients than in placebo recipients (P = 0.0014). Comparable non-spike TCR breadth was observed between vaccine and placebo recipients, consistent with only spike being contained in the vaccine. The study was not powered for comparison of responses between vaccine doses or regimens. The authors noted that the TCR breadth and depth analyses may have underestimated total T cell responses. After vaccination, substantial breadth of spike-specific CD8+ and CD4+ T cell responses was reported.

This chain joins TRBV7-2 to TRBJ2-1; 12 junctional bases match TRBD2. This clonotype was sampled from a person aged 18-60 years who received the Ad26.COV2.S COVID-19 vaccine or a placebo. This specimen consisted of peripheral blood, obtained in a trial of Ad26.COV2.S vaccine versus placebo. The encoded CDR3 is CASSPSGGARYEQFF. The sequenced DNA: TGTGCCAGCAGCCCTAGCGGGGGGGCCCGGTATGAGCAGTTCTTC. With the portions outside the CDR3 filled from the reference TRBV7-2 and TRBJ2-1 genes, the complete variable region becomes GAGVSQSPSNKVTEKGKDVELRCDPISGHTALYWYRQSLGQGLEFLIYFQGNSAPDKSGLPSDRFSAERTGGSVSTLTIQRTQQEDSAVYLCASSPSGGARYEQFFGPGTRLTVL.